A single sample gave rise to the 4 T cell receptor beta chains below, sequenced in a study of T cells in Graves' hyperthyroidism and ophthalmopathy (dated by TCRdb to about 2019). Library preparation employed multiplex PCR. The listed sequencing device is Illumina HiSeq 2000. The TCR beta CDR3 regions were amplified from RNA transcripts. The TCR CDR3 was subjected to a first round of RT-PCR using the HTBI primer set and the Qiagen OneStep RT-PCR kit. In TCRdb, the public reads were trimmed at Q25 with fastp and aligned with MiXCR, with productive beta chains retained. Each entry merges the rows of one CDR3 protein and shows their most common DNA and genes. This sample gives about half a million distinct CDR3 sequences in total; just under 20% of them show up just once. The biggest ten clones account for approximately 48% of the sample. The specimen sequenced was blood. The receptors were sampled from a man aged 40-49 years with Graves' ophthalmopathy.

Here the CDR3 reads CSARRGGGAVETQYF. As DNA, the CDR3 is TGCAGTGCTAGAAGGGGCGGGGGGGCCGTTGAGACCCAGTACTTC. This rearrangement joins TRBV20-1 to TRBJ2-5, with 9 bases aligning to TRBD2. Germline CDR1 DFQATT, CDR2 SNEGSKA (reference sequence). The ends lost 2 bases at V and 5 bases at J; junction bases unmatched: 9. The CDR3 length is 15 residues.

The sample holds a few counts of this clonotype. The chain employs TRBV7-2 and TRBJ2-7; TRBD2 agrees at 7 bases. V lost 1 base and J lost 3; bases outside the gene matches: 6. Germline V gene sequence: CDR1 SGHTA, CDR2 FQGNSA. CDR3 size: 15 residues. The CDR3 nucleotides read TGTGCCAGCAGCTTAGGCGGGAGTACTTACTACGAGCAGTACTTC. It yields the protein CASSLGGSTYYEQYF. The whole variable domain, remainder taken from reference TRBV7-2 and TRBJ2-7, is GAGVSQSPSNKVTEKGKDVELRCDPISGHTALYWYRQSLGQGLEFLIYFQGNSAPDKSGLPSDRFSAERTGGSVSTLTIQRTQQEDSAVYLCASSLGGSTYYEQYFGPGTRLTVT.

The chain uses TRBV29-1 and TRBJ1-2, with TRBD1 identical over 8 bases. Germline assignment: CDR1 SQVTM and CDR2 ANQGSEA. The CDR3 sequence is 12 residues long. The V and J ends lost 7 bases and 6 bases, in that order; junction bases with no gene match: 7. The CDR3 reads CSAWDRRNGYTF. The CDR3 DNA reads as TGCAGCGCCTGGGACAGGAGAAATGGCTACACCTTC.

This clonotype was recorded a few times. The V call is TRBV20-1, the J call TRBJ2-7; 12 nucleotides agree with TRBD1. The CDR3 consists of 15 residues. Losses at the gene ends were 4 bases for V and 4 bases for J; bases not matched to a gene: 8. Per germline, CDR1 DFQATT and CDR2 SNEGSKA (reference sequence). The CDR3 DNA follows: TGCAGTGCTACCTCCGGGACAGGGGGCGAGTACGAGCAGTACTTC. Its translation is CSATSGTGGEYEQYF.